Each of the 26 T cell receptor beta chains below was sequenced from the same sample in a study of PD-L1 blockade in urothelial cancer. Measured with immunoSEQ multiplex PCR; TCRdb has only the in-frame clones, and not every one. This table holds 50,000 to 65,000 clones, under 90% found once. This specimen consisted of PBMCs, obtained around atezolizumab (anti-PD-L1) treatment. These receptors were collected from a man aged 35 to 55 with urothelial cancer.

This chain links TRBV19 with TRBJ1-5; 8 bases are shared with TRBD1. V trimming: 4 bases; J trimming: 7 bases; junction bases outside the gene matches: 6. This CDR3 region has 14 residues. Looked up from germline, CDR1 is LNHDA and CDR2 is SQIVND (reference sequence). This CDR3 is CASSKSRGLQPQHF. CDR3 in DNA: TGTGCCAGTAGTAAAAGCAGGGGGCTACAGCCCCAGCATTTT.

This clone was recorded only once. The chain is built from TRBV10-1 and TRBJ2-7; 8 bases map to TRBD1. The CDR3 extends over 15 amino acids. The germline CDR1 and CDR2 sequences are WNHNN and SYGVQD (reference sequence). Unmatched junction bases numbered 13, after V lost 9 bases and J lost 3 bases. The CDR3 DNA sequence: TGCGCCAGAGGAACCCCGGGACAGGAGGACTACGAGCAGTACTTC. Protein sequence: CARGTPGQEDYEQYF.

The V and J genes are TRBV29-1 and TRBJ1-1; a weak D match, TRBD1 (6 bases). CDR1 is SQVTM and CDR2 is ANQGSEA in the germline V gene. There are 12 residues in the CDR3. V shed 7 bases and J shed 4 bases, with 13 bases lying between them. CDR3 in DNA: TGCAGCGATGCGTTAGGGGGCACTGAAGCTTTCTTT. This gives the protein CSDALGGTEAFF.

This clone appeared a few times. The chain recombines TRBV30 with TRBJ2-5; TRBD2 agrees at 10 bases. Trimming removed 0 bases from V and 4 bases from J; junction bases left unmatched: 5. The CDR3 runs to 15 residues. Germline assignment: CDR1 GTSNPN and CDR2 SVGIG (reference sequence). CDR3 bases: TGTGCCTGGAGTGTCTCCGGACTAGCGGCAGAGACCCAGTACTTC. This sequence encodes CAWSVSGLAAETQYF.

This chain uses TRBV5-1 with TRBJ2-1, with 13 bases matching TRBD2. V was pared by 4 bases and J by 6 bases, with 7 bases of the junction left unmatched. Germline V gene lookup returns CDR1 SGHRS and CDR2 YFSETQ. The CDR3 covers 16 residues. The CDR3 region is CASSQRTSGSGNEQFF. In DNA, the CDR3 is TGCGCCAGCAGCCAACGGACTAGCGGGAGTGGCAATGAGCAGTTCTTC.

The V and J genes are TRBV11-1 and TRBJ1-3, with unresolved D. The CDR3 runs 14 residues. Between the trimmed V and J ends, which lost 5 bases and 0 bases, there was a span of 8 bases. Germline CDR1 SGHAT, CDR2 FQDESV (reference sequence). This CDR3 reads CASSRDYSGNTIYF. The CDR3 DNA is TGTGCCAGCAGCAGAGACTACTCTGGAAACACCATATATTTT.

The chain combines TRBV5-6 with TRBJ1-1; D unclear. The V end lost 2 bases, the J end lost 4 bases, and 3 bases lay between the germline ends. This CDR3 is 11 amino acids long. Germline values: CDR1 SGHDT, CDR2 YYEEEE. The CDR3 loop reads CASSFITEAFF. Here the CDR3 DNA reads TGTGCCAGCAGCTTTATCACTGAAGCTTTCTTT.

V gene TRBV11-2 combines with J gene TRBJ2-7; D gene uncertain. Germline V gives CDR1 SGHAT, CDR2 FQNNGV. Trimming took off 3 bases at V and 6 bases at J, with 9 bases between the two ends. This CDR3 is built from 12 residues. The CDR3 DNA reads as TGTGCCAGCAGCTTTTGGAGAGGCGAGCAGTACTTC. Translating it yields CASSFWRGEQYF.

This chain joins TRBV7-9 and TRBJ2-7, with a possible D match to TRBD2 (7 bases). Germline CDR1 reads SEHNR; CDR2 reads FQNEAQ (reference sequence). V was cut by 6 bases and J by 4 bases, with 13 bases left in between. The length of the CDR3 is 13 residues. CDR3 in amino acids: CASRYGGRYEQYF. The CDR3 nucleotides are TGTGCCAGCAGGTACGGGGGGCGGTACGAGCAGTACTTC.

Concerning this clone: Germline and junction disagree at one end, which may indicate a read error. The V call is TRBV27, the J call TRBJ1-1, with TRBD1 as a possible D gene (5 bases). This CDR3 contains 12 residues. Germline V CDR1 and CDR2: MNHEY, SMNVEV (reference sequence). CDR3 in amino acids: CASSGTVGPTLF. The CDR3, as DNA: TGTGCCAGCAGTGGGACTGTGGGACCTACCCTCTTT.

V and J are TRBV4-2 and TRBJ2-5, with 11 nucleotides matching TRBD2. V lost 4 bases and J lost 3; bases outside the gene matches: 1. Per germline, CDR1 LGHNA and CDR2 YNFKEQ. The CDR3 is made up of 14 amino acids. The CDR3 DNA reads TGTGCCAGCAGCCGGGGACTAGCGGAAGAGACCCAGTACTTC. It is translated as CASSRGLAEETQYF.

This clone rates as medium-sized (0.01 to 0.1%). The rearrangement uses TRBV2 and TRBJ1-1; 8 positions agree with TRBD1. This CDR3 region has 14 residues. The V and J ends lost 5 bases and 7 bases, in that order; junction bases with no gene match: 9. Germline V gives CDR1 SNHLY, CDR2 FYNNEI. CDR3 sequence: CASSTGTGENEAFF. Here the CDR3 DNA reads TGTGCCAGCAGTACCGGGACAGGAGAAAATGAAGCTTTCTTT.

The chain joins TRBV5-1 to TRBJ2-7, with TRBD2 identical over 11 bases. The J segment lost 1 base and the V segment lost 4 bases, leaving 7 bases of the junction unmatched. Per the germline V gene, CDR1 is SGHRS and CDR2 is YFSETQ. CDR3 length: 16 amino acids. CDR3 sequence: CASSLMTSGKSYEQYF. DNA of the CDR3: TGCGCCAGCAGCCTAATGACTAGCGGGAAATCCTACGAGCAGTACTTC.

This sequence joins TRBV6-5 and TRBJ2-7; TRBD1 matches 9 bases. The germline V gene has CDR1 MNHEY and CDR2 SVGAGI. V was pared by 6 bases and J by 9 bases, with 6 bases of the junction left unmatched. The CDR3 totals 12 residues. DNA of the CDR3: TGTGCCAGCAGCCGGACAGGGGCTGGGCAGTACTTC. It encodes CASSRTGAGQYF.

V gene TRBV7-2 combines with J gene TRBJ2-3; D might be TRBD2 (12 bases). Per the germline V gene, CDR1 is SGHTA and CDR2 is FQGNSA. Trimming removed 6 bases at V and 2 bases at J, with 24 bases between. This CDR3 comprises 18 residues. The CDR3: CASRGQGASGRATDTQYF. The CDR3, as DNA: TGTGCCAGCAGAGGACAGGGGGCTAGCGGGAGGGCCACAGATACGCAGTATTTT.

This rearrangement joins TRBV5-5 to TRBJ2-2, with a possible D match to TRBD2 (5 bases). Germline V gives CDR1 SGHKS, CDR2 YYEKEE (reference sequence). This CDR3 region has 14 residues. Trimming removed 4 bases at V and 3 bases at J, with 10 bases between. The DNA for the CDR3 is TGTGCCAGCAGCGCGGGCGGGTACACCGGGGAGCTGTTTTTT. It yields the protein CASSAGGYTGELFF.

The genes are TRBV5-6 and TRBJ2-5; D is perhaps TRBD2 (5 bases). Germline CDR1 SGHDT, CDR2 YYEEEE. The CDR3 consists of 11 residues. V gave up 3 bases and J gave up 5 bases, with 5 bases separating them. In DNA, the CDR3 is TGTGCCAGCAGCTGGAGGGAGACCCAGTACTTC. It codes for CASSWRETQYF.

The rearrangement uses TRBV6-5 and TRBJ1-4; 8 bases map to TRBD1. This CDR3 region has 14 residues. The V gene's germline CDR1 is MNHEY and CDR2 SVGAGI. V was pared by 5 bases and J by 7 bases, with 6 bases of the junction left unmatched. The CDR3 spells CASSRQGLSEKLFF. In nucleotides, the CDR3 is TGTGCCAGCAGTCGACAGGGGTTAAGTGAAAAACTGTTTTTT.

In DNA form, the CDR3 reads TGTGCCAGCAGTTTATCACAGGGGGAGGGAGATACGCAGTATTTT. It encodes CASSLSQGEGDTQYF. The chain carries TRBV28 and TRBJ2-3, with a possible D match to TRBD1 (8 bases). Per germline, CDR1 MDHEN and CDR2 SYDVKM. This CDR3 region has 15 residues. V gave up 1 base and J gave up 5 bases, with 13 bases separating them. Based on the CDR3 plus reference TRBV28 and TRBJ2-3, the full variable domain is DVKVTQSSRYLVKRTGEKVFLECVQDMDHENMFWYRQDPGLGLRLIYFSYDVKMKEKGDIPEGYSVSREKKERFSLILESASTNQTSMYLCASSLSQGEGDTQYFGPGTRLTVL.

This chain connects TRBV5-1 to TRBJ2-1; 7 nucleotides line up with TRBD1. V lost 4 bases and J lost 9; bases outside the gene matches: 10. The CDR3 runs to 14 residues. Germline CDR1 SGHRS, CDR2 YFSETQ. The CDR3 bases are TGCGCCAGCAGCCGGGGTACGGCAGGGGGTGAGCAGTTCTTC. Its protein is CASSRGTAGGEQFF.

The rearrangement links TRBV30 to TRBJ2-2; a possible D gene is TRBD1 (6 bases). V lost 2 bases, J lost 9 bases, and 25 bases lay in between. The germline CDR1 and CDR2 sequences are GTSNPN and SVGIG (reference sequence). The CDR3 covers 17 residues. DNA of the CDR3: TGTGCCTGGAGTAAACAGAAGGGGGTTGGAAGGAGTCGGGAGCTGTTTTTT. Amino acids: CAWSKQKGVGRSRELFF.

This clone was counted only a few times. The V and J genes are TRBV2 and TRBJ2-7, with 7 bases identical to TRBD1. Germline V gene lookup returns CDR1 SNHLY and CDR2 FYNNEI. This CDR3 region has 13 residues. After removal of 6 bases from V and 13 bases from J, the junction contained 15 bases not matched to a gene. In DNA, the CDR3 is TGTGCCAGCAGATGGGAAGAGGGGGCGAGGGCCTACTTC. Translating it yields CASRWEEGARAYF.

The V gene is TRBV4-3, the J gene TRBJ2-7, with D hard to call. The ends were cut back, 0 bases at V and 0 bases at J, with 9 bases in the middle. CDR1 is LGHNA, CDR2 YSLEER, per germline. The CDR3 is 15 residues long. Here the CDR3 reads CASSQEAASSYEQYF. As DNA, the CDR3 is TGCGCCAGCAGCCAAGAGGCGGCCAGCTCCTACGAGCAGTACTTC.

The chain joins TRBV9 to TRBJ1-5, with 9 bases aligning to TRBD1. Unmatched junction bases numbered 7, after V lost 5 bases and J lost 4 bases. CDR3 length: 15 residues. Germline-derived CDR1 and CDR2 are SGDLS and YYNGEE. This CDR3 reads CASSPGQGLNQPQHF. The CDR3 nucleotides are TGTGCCAGCAGTCCGGGACAGGGATTGAATCAGCCCCAGCATTTT.

This clone was counted once. The rearrangement links TRBV27 to TRBJ1-2; 7 nucleotides match TRBD1. This CDR3 spans 14 amino acids. J lost 3 bases, V lost 3 bases, and 4 bases had no gene match. The germline CDR1 and CDR2 sequences are MNHEY and SMNVEV (reference sequence). CDR3 residues: CASSLGGQDYGYTF. CDR3 coding DNA: TGTGCCAGCAGTTTGGGAGGACAGGACTATGGCTACACCTTC.

This chain uses TRBV11-3 with TRBJ2-2; 8 bases match TRBD2. V lost 4 bases to trimming and J lost 2 bases; unmatched junction nucleotides: 6. This CDR3 is 16 amino acids long. The germline CDR1 and CDR2 sequences are SGHNT and YENEEA. The CDR3 nucleotides are TGTGCCAGCAGCTCCCCAGCGGGAGTCAACACCGGGGAGCTGTTTTTT. It yields the protein CASSSPAGVNTGELFF.